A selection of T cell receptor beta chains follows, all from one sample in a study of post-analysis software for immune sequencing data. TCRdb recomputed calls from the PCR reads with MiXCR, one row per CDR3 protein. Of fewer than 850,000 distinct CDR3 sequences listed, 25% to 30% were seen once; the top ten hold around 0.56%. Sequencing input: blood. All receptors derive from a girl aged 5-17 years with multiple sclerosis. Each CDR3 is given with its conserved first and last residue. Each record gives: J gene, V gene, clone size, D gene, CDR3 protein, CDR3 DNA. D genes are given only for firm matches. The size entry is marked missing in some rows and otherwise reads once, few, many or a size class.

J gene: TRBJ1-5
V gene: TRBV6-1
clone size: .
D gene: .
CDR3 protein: CASSEGGDHQPQHF
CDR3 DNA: TGTGCCAGCAGTGAAGGCGGAGACCATCAGCCCCAGCATTTT

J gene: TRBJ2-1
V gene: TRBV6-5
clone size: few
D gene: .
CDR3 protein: CASSYYLAAPGGNEQFF
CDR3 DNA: TGTGCCAGCAGTTACTATCTCGCCGCCCCCGGGGGCAATGAGCAGTTCTTC

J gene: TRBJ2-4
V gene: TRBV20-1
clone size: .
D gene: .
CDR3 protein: CSAARGAAKNIQYF
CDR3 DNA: TGCAGTGCCGCTAGGGGGGCAGCCAAAAACATTCAGTACTTC

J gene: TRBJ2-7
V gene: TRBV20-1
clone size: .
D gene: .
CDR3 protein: CSARDLPGRSTYEQYF
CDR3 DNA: TGCAGTGCTAGAGATTTGCCGGGACGGTCGACCTACGAGCAGTACTTC

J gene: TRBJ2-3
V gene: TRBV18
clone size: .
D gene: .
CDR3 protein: CASSPPWGTDTQYF
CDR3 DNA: TGTGCCAGCTCACCTCCCTGGGGCACAGATACGCAGTATTTT

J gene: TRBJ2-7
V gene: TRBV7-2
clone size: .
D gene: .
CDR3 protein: CASSTSRRISYEQYF
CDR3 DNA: TGTGCCAGCAGCACTAGCAGGAGGATTAGCTACGAGCAGTACTTC

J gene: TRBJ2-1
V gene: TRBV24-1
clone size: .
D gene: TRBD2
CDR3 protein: CATSDLRGLAGGNEQFF
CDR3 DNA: TGTGCCACCAGTGATTTGAGGGGACTAGCGGGAGGCAATGAGCAGTTCTTC

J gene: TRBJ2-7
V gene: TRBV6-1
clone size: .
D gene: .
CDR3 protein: CALKFNSHGSYEQYF
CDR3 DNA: TGTGCCCTTAAATTTAACAGCCATGGCTCCTACGAGCAGTACTTC

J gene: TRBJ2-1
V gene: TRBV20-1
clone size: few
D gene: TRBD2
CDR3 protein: CSANPGTTYNEQFF
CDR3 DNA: TGCAGTGCTAACCCCGGGACTACCTACAATGAGCAGTTCTTC

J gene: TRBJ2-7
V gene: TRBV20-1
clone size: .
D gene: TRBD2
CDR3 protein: CSASLWEGIYNEQYF
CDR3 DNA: TGCAGTGCTAGCCTTTGGGAGGGCATCTACAATGAGCAGTACTTC

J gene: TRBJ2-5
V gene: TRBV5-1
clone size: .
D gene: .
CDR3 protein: CASSLEAYRGETQYF
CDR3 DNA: TGCGCCAGCAGCTTGGAGGCGTACCGGGGAGAGACCCAGTACTTC

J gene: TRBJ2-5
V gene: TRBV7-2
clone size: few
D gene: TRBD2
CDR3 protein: CASSLVGRREKETQYF
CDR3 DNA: TGTGCCAGCAGCTTAGTGGGTAGGCGGGAGAAAGAGACCCAGTACTTC

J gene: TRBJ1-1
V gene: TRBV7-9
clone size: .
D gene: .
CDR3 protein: CASSPREGAFF
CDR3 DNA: TGTGCCAGCAGCCCACGGGAGGGAGCTTTCTTT

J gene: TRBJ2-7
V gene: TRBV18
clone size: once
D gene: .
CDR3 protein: CASSPQIYEQYF
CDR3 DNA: TGTGCCAGCTCACCACAAATCTACGAGCAGTACTTC

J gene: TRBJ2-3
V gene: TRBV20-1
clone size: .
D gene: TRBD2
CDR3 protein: CSATGGKRPSSTDTQYF
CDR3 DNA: TGCAGTGCTACGGGGGGTAAAAGGCCTTCTAGCACAGATACGCAGTATTTT

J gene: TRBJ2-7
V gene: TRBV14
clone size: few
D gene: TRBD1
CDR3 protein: CASSQDPGQGRYEQYF
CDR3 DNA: TGTGCCAGCAGCCAAGACCCGGGACAGGGGCGCTACGAGCAGTACTTC

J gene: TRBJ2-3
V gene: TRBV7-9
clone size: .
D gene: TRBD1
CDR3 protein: CASLGTASTDTQYF
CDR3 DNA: TGTGCCAGCCTCGGGACAGCTAGCACAGATACGCAGTATTTT

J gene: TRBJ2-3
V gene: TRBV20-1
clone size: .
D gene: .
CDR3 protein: CSASSSRDTYTDTQYF
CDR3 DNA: TGCAGTGCTAGCTCAAGCCGGGACACTTACACAGATACGCAGTATTTT

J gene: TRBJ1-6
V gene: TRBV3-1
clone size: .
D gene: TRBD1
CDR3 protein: CASSLLWTGGNSPLHF
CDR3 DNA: TGTGCCAGCAGCCTCCTCTGGACAGGGGGAAATTCACCCCTCCACTTT

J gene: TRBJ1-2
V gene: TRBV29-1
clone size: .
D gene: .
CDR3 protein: CSVGDLWGHTF
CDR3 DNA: TGCAGCGTTGGGGACCTCTGGGGCCACACCTTC

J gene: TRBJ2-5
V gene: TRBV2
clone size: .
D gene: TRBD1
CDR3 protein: CASSSGTGRETQYF
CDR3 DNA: TGTGCCAGCAGCTCCGGGACAGGGAGGGAGACCCAGTACTTC

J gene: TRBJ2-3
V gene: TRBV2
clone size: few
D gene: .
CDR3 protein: CASRTGRGTDTQYF
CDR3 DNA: TGTGCCAGCAGGACTGGACGGGGCACAGATACGCAGTATTTT

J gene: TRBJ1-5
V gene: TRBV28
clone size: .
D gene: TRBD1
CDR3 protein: CASTQGGGRGNQPQHF
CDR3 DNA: TGTGCCAGCACTCAAGGTGGTGGCAGGGGGAATCAGCCCCAGCATTTT

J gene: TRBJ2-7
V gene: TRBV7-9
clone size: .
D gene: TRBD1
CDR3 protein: CASSDGDRVSEQYF
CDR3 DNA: TGTGCCAGCAGCGATGGGGACAGGGTCTCTGAGCAGTACTTC

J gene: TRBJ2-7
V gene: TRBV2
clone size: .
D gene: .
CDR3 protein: CASRPSLLRVLFNEQYF
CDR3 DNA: TGTGCCAGCAGACCCTCACTATTAAGGGTCCTTTTTAACGAGCAGTACTTC

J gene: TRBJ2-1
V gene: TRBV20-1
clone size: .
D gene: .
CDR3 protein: CSAREPGLSINEQFF
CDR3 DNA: TGCAGTGCTAGAGAGCCCGGACTCAGCATCAATGAGCAGTTCTTC